Below, 21 T cell receptor beta chains from the same sample are listed, as sequenced in a study of blood T cell repertoires in COVID-19. Generated by immunoSEQ multiplex PCR, the TCRdb table keeps only in-frame clones and is missing some. This sample has approximately 60,000 clones, with about 75% found just once. The sample was peripheral blood. The receptors were gathered from a woman of 80 years or more with acute or convalescent COVID-19.

In this sample, this clone turned up once. Here the CDR3 DNA reads TGTGCCAGCCGGAGCGGGAGAGACGAGCAGTACTTC. Its protein product is CASRSGRDEQYF. This sequence joins TRBV28 and TRBJ2-7, with 8 bases matching TRBD2. CDR1 is MDHEN and CDR2 is SYDVKM in the germline V gene. J gave up 5 bases and V 8 bases, and 5 bases lay outside the gene matches. The CDR3 sequence is 12 residues long.

The chain's CDR3 is CASSPGLAPYNEQFF. The CDR3 DNA reads as TGTGCCAGCAGCCCTGGACTAGCCCCCTACAATGAGCAGTTCTTC. V and J are TRBV27 and TRBJ2-1, with TRBD2 identical over 8 bases. With V trimmed by 6 bases and J by 2 bases, 6 bases remained unmatched. The germline gives CDR1 MNHEY, CDR2 SMNVEV (reference sequence). The CDR3 spans 15 residues.

This chain links TRBV18 with TRBJ1-2; D unresolved. Germline loops: CDR1 KGHSH, CDR2 LQKENI. With 3 bases removed from V and 3 bases from J, the gap between germline ends came to 14 bases. CDR3 size: 15 residues. The CDR3 DNA reads as TGTGCCAGCTCACCGAGGTCGGCCTTTGACTATGGCTACACCTTC. Translating it yields CASSPRSAFDYGYTF. Full variable domain (missing parts from reference TRBV18 and TRBJ1-2): NAGVMQNPRHLVRRRGQEARLRCSPMKGHSHVYWYRQLPEEGLKFMVYLQKENIIDESGMPKERFSAEFPKEGPSILRIQQVVRGDSAAYFCASSPRSAFDYGYTFGSGTRLTVV.

The chain is built from TRBV10-3 and TRBJ2-1, with unresolved D. Trimming took 7 bases from V and 0 from J, leaving 10 bases between them. Germline assignment: CDR1 ENHRY and CDR2 SYGVKD. This CDR3 has 14 residues. The chain's CDR3 is CAINSASSYNEQFF. CDR3 DNA sequence: TGTGCCATCAATTCGGCTAGCTCCTACAATGAGCAGTTCTTC.

A single count supports this clone. The chain uses TRBV7-2 and TRBJ1-2; 9 positions match TRBD1. V trimming: 3 bases; J trimming: 4 bases; junction bases outside the gene matches: 9. The germline V gene encodes CDR1 SGHTA and CDR2 FQGNSA. The CDR3 extends over 16 amino acids. DNA for the CDR3: TGTGCCAGCAGCTTTATAACACAGGGGGCGCGCTATGGCTACACCTTC. It translates to CASSFITQGARYGYTF.

The chain couples TRBV2 to TRBJ1-3, with TRBD1 matching 8 bases. CDR3 length equals 14 residues. V lost 6 bases to trimming and J lost 6 bases; unmatched junction nucleotides: 7. Per the germline V gene, CDR1 is SNHLY and CDR2 is FYNNEI. The CDR3 sequence: CASRDRVGVNTIYF. In DNA, the CDR3 is TGTGCCAGCAGGGACAGGGTTGGGGTAAACACCATATATTTT.

The gene calls are TRBV18 and TRBJ2-7, with TRBD1 matching over 7 bases. Trimming at V came to 5 bases and at J to 4 bases, leaving 8 bases not matched to a gene. The V gene's germline CDR1 is KGHSH and CDR2 LQKENI. This CDR3 has 14 amino acids. In nucleotides, the CDR3 is TGTGCCAGCTCAACCGGGACAGACCGATACGAGCAGTACTTC. Residues: CASSTGTDRYEQYF.

This clone was counted between two and nine times. The V gene is TRBV7-2, the J gene TRBJ2-7, with TRBD2 matching 11 bases. CDR3 length: 19 residues. The junction had 18 bases not matched to a gene; V was cut back by 2 bases and J by 6 bases. In germline, CDR1 is SGHTA, CDR2 FQGNSA. This CDR3 reads CASSLRPPVAGGPLSEQYF. The CDR3 DNA follows: TGTGCCAGCAGCTTAAGGCCCCCCGTAGCGGGAGGGCCCTTAAGCGAGCAGTACTTC. Complete variable domain (other parts from reference TRBV7-2 and TRBJ2-7): GAGVSQSPSNKVTEKGKDVELRCDPISGHTALYWYRQSLGQGLEFLIYFQGNSAPDKSGLPSDRFSAERTGGSVSTLTIQRTQQEDSAVYLCASSLRPPVAGGPLSEQYFGPGTRLTVT.

This chain connects TRBV9 to TRBJ2-2; D is possibly TRBD2 (6 bases). Germline values: CDR1 SGDLS, CDR2 YYNGEE. The CDR3 totals 14 residues. V was cut by 7 bases and J by 4 bases, with 14 bases left in between. The CDR3 sequence is CASRGGGVTGELFF. The CDR3 nucleotides read TGTGCCAGCCGAGGTGGAGGGGTCACCGGGGAGCTGTTTTTT. Using reference TRBV9 and TRBJ2-2 for the parts outside the CDR3, the full variable domain is DSGVTQTPKHLITATGQRVTLRCSPRSGDLSVYWYQQSLDQGLQFLIQYYNGEERAKGNILERFSAQQFPDLHSELNLSSLELGDSALYFCASRGGGVTGELFFGEGSRLTVL.

This rearrangement joins TRBV7-8 to TRBJ1-4, with D unclear. V lost 2 bases to trimming and J lost 0 bases, with 4 bases between them. Germline lookup yields CDR1 SGHVS and CDR2 FQNEAQ. The CDR3 spans 14 residues. The CDR3 DNA sequence: TGTGCCAGCAGCTTATTATCAACTAATGAAAAACTGTTTTTT. Translated: CASSLLSTNEKLFF.

This clone was counted once. The chain has TRBV27 and TRBJ1-6, with a tentative D call TRBD1 (6 bases). V lost 6 bases and J lost 10, with 19 bases in between. The CDR3 runs to 15 residues. The germline V gene encodes CDR1 MNHEY and CDR2 SMNVEV (reference sequence). CDR3 sequence: CASRLQGLLQSPLHF. CDR3 sequence (DNA): TGTGCCAGCAGGCTACAGGGTTTACTGCAATCACCCCTCCACTTT.

Only a few counts were recorded for this clone. The J gene is TRBJ1-4, the V gene TRBV28; no clear D. CDR1 is MDHEN, CDR2 SYDVKM, per germline. V was clipped by 5 bases and J by 8 bases, with 6 bases between them. There are 11 residues in the CDR3. The CDR3 DNA is TGTGCCAGCAGTATGCGGGAAAAACTGTTTTTT. This codes for CASSMREKLFF.

This clone was picked up many times. This rearrangement joins TRBV10-2 to TRBJ2-4, with TRBD1 matching over 7 bases. In germline, CDR1 is WSHSY, CDR2 SAAADI. With V trimmed by 6 bases and J by 0 bases, 11 bases remained unmatched. The CDR3 extends over 17 amino acids. The CDR3 loop reads CASRDPTGALAKNIQYF. DNA of the CDR3: TGCGCCAGCAGGGATCCTACAGGGGCGCTAGCCAAAAACATTCAGTACTTC.

This sequence joins TRBV7-8 and TRBJ2-1; D unresolved. V lost 2 bases and J lost 0, with 8 bases in between. The CDR3 covers 15 residues. Germline V gene lookup returns CDR1 SGHVS and CDR2 FQNEAQ. For the CDR3, the DNA is TGTGCCAGCAGCTTAACAGAGACCTCCTACAATGAGCAGTTCTTC. This codes for CASSLTETSYNEQFF.

This chain joins TRBV6-2 or TRBV6-3 and TRBJ1-5, with D possibly matching TRBD1 (6 bases). The CDR3 runs 14 residues. In germline, CDR1 is MNHEY, CDR2 SVGEGT. With 0 bases removed from V and 6 bases from J, the gap between germline ends came to 9 bases. The DNA for the CDR3 is TGTGCCAGCAGTTACTCGGACAGTCGTCAGCCCCAGCATTTT. It encodes CASSYSDSRQPQHF.

This clone was found once. The rearrangement links TRBV19 to TRBJ2-5, with D maybe TRBD2 (7 bases). Trimming shortened V by 3 bases and J by 9 bases, and 17 bases separated the two germline ends. The V gene's germline CDR1 is LNHDA and CDR2 SQIVND (reference sequence). The CDR3 has 14 amino acids. CDR3 sequence reads: CASSMGSRGGPQYF. The DNA for the CDR3 is TGTGCCAGTAGTATGGGTTCCAGGGGAGGGCCCCAGTACTTC.

The chain is built from TRBV5-5 and TRBJ2-7, with no clear D. The CDR3 consists of 14 residues. Trimming shortened V by 0 bases and J by 1 base, and 8 bases separated the two germline ends. CDR1 SGHKS and CDR2 YYEKEE come from the germline V gene (reference sequence). The chain's CDR3 is CASSLVSGSYEQYF. The CDR3 region has the DNA TGTGCCAGCAGCTTGGTATCGGGTTCCTACGAGCAGTACTTC.

This CDR3 reads CAGRTGAWNEKLFF. As DNA, the CDR3 is TGTGCCGGCCGGACAGGGGCGTGGAATGAAAAACTGTTTTTT. The gene calls are TRBV2 and TRBJ1-4; 9 bases are a match to TRBD1. Looked up from germline, CDR1 is SNHLY and CDR2 is FYNNEI. Trimming cost V 11 bases and J 5 bases; bases outside gene matches: 9. CDR3 length equals 14 residues.

This clone was detected only a few times. The chain recombines TRBV9 with TRBJ1-6; TRBD1 matches 10 bases. This CDR3 spans 13 amino acids. Trimming removed 7 bases from V and 10 bases from J; junction bases left unmatched: 5. CDR1 and CDR2 from the germline V gene are SGDLS and YYNGEE. In nucleotides, the CDR3 is TGTGCCAGCGGGGGGACAGGGGAATCACCCCTCCACTTT. Translated: CASGGTGESPLHF.

This chain uses TRBV28 with TRBJ1-2; 7 positions agree with TRBD1. The germline gives CDR1 MDHEN, CDR2 SYDVKM. The ends lost 5 bases at V and 2 bases at J; junction bases unmatched: 8. This CDR3 has 15 amino acids. The CDR3 nucleotides are TGTGCCAGCAGTCCGTGGGACAGAGAAAACTATGGCTACACCTTC. Translation: CASSPWDRENYGYTF.

The chain employs TRBV15 and TRBJ2-7, with D possibly TRBD2 on 5 matching bases. The germline gives CDR1 LNHNV, CDR2 YYDKDF (reference sequence). The V end lost 3 bases, the J end lost 8 bases, and 11 bases lay between the germline ends. CDR3 length equals 12 residues. The CDR3 reads CATSRYSGKQYF. CDR3 bases: TGTGCCACCAGCAGGTATTCGGGGAAGCAGTACTTC.